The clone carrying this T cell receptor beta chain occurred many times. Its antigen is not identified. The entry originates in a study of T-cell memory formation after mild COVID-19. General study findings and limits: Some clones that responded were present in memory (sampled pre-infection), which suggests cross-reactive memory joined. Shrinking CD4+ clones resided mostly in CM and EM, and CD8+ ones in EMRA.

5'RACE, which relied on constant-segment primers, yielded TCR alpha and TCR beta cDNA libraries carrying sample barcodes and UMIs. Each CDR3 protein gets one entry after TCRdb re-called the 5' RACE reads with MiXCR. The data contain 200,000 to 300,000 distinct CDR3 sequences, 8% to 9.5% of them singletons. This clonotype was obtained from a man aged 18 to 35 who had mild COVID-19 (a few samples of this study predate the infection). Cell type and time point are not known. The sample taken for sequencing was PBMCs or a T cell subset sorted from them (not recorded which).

CDR3 in amino acids: CSARVGTYEQYV. In nucleotides, the CDR3 is TGCAGTGCTAGGGTCGGGACCTACGAGCAGTACGTC. The V and J genes are TRBV20-1 and TRBJ2-7; D may be TRBD2 (5 bases). The CDR3 covers 12 residues. V lost 3 bases, J lost 2 bases, and 8 bases lay in between. The germline V gene has CDR1 DFQATT and CDR2 SNEGSKA (reference sequence).